This T cell receptor (beta chain) was sequenced for a study of blood T cells in healthy people across ages. The study, taken as a whole, reports: Long-lived and aged donors differed, with more naive CD4+ cells and higher diversity in the long-lived.

Next came a second PCR, run for 7 to 11 cycles, which used a sample-barcoded 5' primer along with a J-beta primer mix. TCRdb processed the 5' RACE reads anew with MiXCR; each CDR3 protein has one entry. The data contain about 780,000 distinct CDR3 sequences, around 24% of them seen just once; the ten biggest clones take up around 3%. About this clonotype: Its antigen is unknown.

Trimming pared 1 base from V and 6 bases from J, leaving 13 bases between. The CDR3 has 14 amino acids. Germline V lookup: CDR1 SGHVS, CDR2 FNYEAQ. This same sample was also part of a study on T cells of mothers and their children.

The clonotype originates from a boy aged 10-17 years in good health. Sequencing was performed on blood. The chain carries TRBV7-6 and TRBJ2-7; tentatively, D is TRBD1 (5 bases). The CDR3: CASSLGTFLGEQYF. The CDR3 bases are TGTGCCAGCAGCTTAGGGACATTCCTGGGCGAGCAGTACTTC.